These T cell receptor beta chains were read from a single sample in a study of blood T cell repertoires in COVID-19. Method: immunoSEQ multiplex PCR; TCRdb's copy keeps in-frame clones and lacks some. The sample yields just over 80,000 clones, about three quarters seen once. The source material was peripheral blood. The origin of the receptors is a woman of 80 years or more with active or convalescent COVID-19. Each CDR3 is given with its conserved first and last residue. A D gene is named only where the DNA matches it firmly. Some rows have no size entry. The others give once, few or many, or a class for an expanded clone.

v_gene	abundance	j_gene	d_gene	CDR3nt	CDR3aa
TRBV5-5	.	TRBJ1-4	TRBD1	TGTGCCAGCAGCCCAATCCCATCAGGACAGGAGGAGGGGAAACTGTTTTTT	CASSPIPSGQEEGKLFF
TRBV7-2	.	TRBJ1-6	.	TGTGCCAGCAGCTTAACAGGGAACAATTCACCCCTCCACTTT	CASSLTGNNSPLHF
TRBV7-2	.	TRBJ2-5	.	TGTGCCAGCAGCAACTTTCGGGGTAGGGCAGAGACCCAGTACTTC	CASSNFRGRAETQYF
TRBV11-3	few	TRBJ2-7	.	TGTGCCAGCAGCTTAGATAGCGACGGCGAGCAGTACTTC	CASSLDSDGEQYF
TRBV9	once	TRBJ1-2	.	TGTGCCAGCAGCGGGACAGCCCGAGCCGCCTATGGCTACACCTTC	CASSGTARAAYGYTF
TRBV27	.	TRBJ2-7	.	TGTGCCAGCAGGGACTCCTACAGAGACTACGAGCAGTACTTC	CASRDSYRDYEQYF
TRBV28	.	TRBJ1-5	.	TGTGCCAGCAGTCCACATAAGGCGGGCAATCAGCCCCAGCATTTT	CASSPHKAGNQPQHF
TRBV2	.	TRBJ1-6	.	TGTGCCAGCATACTTGAAAGCTCCTATAATTCACCCCTCCACTTT	CASILESSYNSPLHF
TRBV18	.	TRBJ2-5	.	TGTGCCAGCTCACCCCTTGGGGCGGGGAACCAAGAGACCCAGTACTTC	CASSPLGAGNQETQYF
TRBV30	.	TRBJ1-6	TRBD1	TGTGCCTGGAGAATAAGACAGGGGGGGGATTCACCCCTCCACTTT	CAWRIRQGGDSPLHF
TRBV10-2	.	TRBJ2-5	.	TGCGCCAGCAGTTACGCGGGACAAGAGACCCAGTACTTC	CASSYAGQETQYF
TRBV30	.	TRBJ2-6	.	TGTGCCTGGGGGGGGAGGTCTGGGGCCAACGTCCTGACTTTC	CAWGGRSGANVLTF
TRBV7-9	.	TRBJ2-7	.	TGTGCCAGCAGTTTCTTAAACTACGAGCAGTACTTC	CASSFLNYEQYF
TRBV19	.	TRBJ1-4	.	TGTGCCAGTAGTAGGACAGTTAATGAAAAACTGTTTTTT	CASSRTVNEKLFF
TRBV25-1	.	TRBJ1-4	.	TGTGCCAGCAGTGAGAACTTGGGGAGTGAAAAACTGTTTTTT	CASSENLGSEKLFF
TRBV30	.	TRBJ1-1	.	TGTGCCGCCTGGGGAGGGGAAGGTACTGAAGCTTTCTTT	CAAWGGEGTEAFF
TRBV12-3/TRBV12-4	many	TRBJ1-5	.	TGTGCCAGCAGTTGGACAGATAATCAGCCCCAGCATTTT	CASSWTDNQPQHF
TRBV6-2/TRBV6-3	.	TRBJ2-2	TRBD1	TGTGCCAGCAGTTCCGGACAGGGGAACACCGGGGAGCTGTTTTTT	CASSSGQGNTGELFF
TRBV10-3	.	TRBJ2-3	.	TGTGCCATCAGACCGGGGACAGATACGCAGTATTTT	CAIRPGTDTQYF
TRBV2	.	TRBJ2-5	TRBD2	TGTGCCAGCAGTGAAGGTTGGAGCGGGGGGGGAAAAGAGACCCAGTACTTC	CASSEGWSGGGKETQYF
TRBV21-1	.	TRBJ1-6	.	TGTGCCAGCAGCAAAGCGCTAAAGGACAGAGAAAATTCACCCCTCCACTTT	CASSKALKDRENSPLHF
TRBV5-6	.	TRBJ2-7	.	TGTGCCAGCAGCTTGGATGGCTCCAGCTCCTACGAGCAGTACTTC	CASSLDGSSSYEQYF
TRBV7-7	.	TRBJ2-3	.	TGTGCTAGCAGCTTAGCCACAGGGAAGGAGAATACGCAGTATTTT	CASSLATGKENTQYF
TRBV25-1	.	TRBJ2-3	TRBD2	TGTGCCAGCAGTGAAGGAGGGAGGGGTACGCAGTATTTT	CASSEGGRGTQYF
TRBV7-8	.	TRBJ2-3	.	TGTGCCAGCAGCTTAATAGGACTAACGGAGTATTTT	CASSLIGLTEYF
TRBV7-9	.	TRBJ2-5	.	TGTGCCAGCAGCTTAGTTCATGGGGGCCTTCAAGAGACCCAGTACTTC	CASSLVHGGLQETQYF
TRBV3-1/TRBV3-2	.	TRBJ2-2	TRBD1	TGTGCCACCGGGACAGGGTACACCGGGGAGCTGTTTTTT	CATGTGYTGELFF
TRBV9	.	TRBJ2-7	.	TGTGCCAGCAGCGCCGGGACAAACTACGAGCAGTACTTC	CASSAGTNYEQYF
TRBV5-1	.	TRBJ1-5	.	TGCGCCAGCAGCTTGGTCCCTAATCAGCCCCAGCATTTT	CASSLVPNQPQHF
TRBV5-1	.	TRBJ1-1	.	TGCGCCAGCAGCCAAACGGGGGAGGGTGAAGCTTTCTTT	CASSQTGEGEAFF
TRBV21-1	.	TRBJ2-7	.	TGTGCCAGCAGCAAAGCGCGACAGGGGACGGGCGAGCAGTACTTC	CASSKARQGTGEQYF
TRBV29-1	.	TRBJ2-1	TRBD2	TGCAGCGGATACGGGGGGTCCTCCTACAATGAGCAGTTCTTC	CSGYGGSSYNEQFF
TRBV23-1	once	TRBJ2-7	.	TGCGCCAGCAGTCAATCAACGGTACTCTACGAGCAGTACTTC	CASSQSTVLYEQYF
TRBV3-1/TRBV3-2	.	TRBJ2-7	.	TGTGCCAGCAGCCAATCTCTTTGGGGCGGGGTCTACGAGCAGTACTTC	CASSQSLWGGVYEQYF
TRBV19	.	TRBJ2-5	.	TGTGCCAGTAGTATAAACCCAGGGTTCGCAGAGACCCAGTACTTC	CASSINPGFAETQYF
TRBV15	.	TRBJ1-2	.	TGTGCCACCAGCAGAGATCAAGGGGGTTTGAACTATGGCTACACCTTC	CATSRDQGGLNYGYTF
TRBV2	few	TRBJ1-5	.	TGTGCCAGCGGGTTGGGCAGGGACAATCAGCCCCAGCATTTT	CASGLGRDNQPQHF
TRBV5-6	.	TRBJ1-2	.	TGTGCCAGCAGCGCAGACTATGGCTACACCTTC	CASSADYGYTF
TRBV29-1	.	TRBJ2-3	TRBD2	TGCAGCGTTGAAGATAGGCGGGGGACCACAGATACGCAGTATTTT	CSVEDRRGTTDTQYF
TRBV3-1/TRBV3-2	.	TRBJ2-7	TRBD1	TGTGCCAACCCGGCGGACAGGGAGATCTTCTTCTCCTACGAGCAGTACTTC	CANPADREIFFSYEQYF
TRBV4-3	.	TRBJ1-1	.	TGCGCCAGCAGCCAAGTTGGAGGGACTGAAGCTTTCTTT	CASSQVGGTEAFF
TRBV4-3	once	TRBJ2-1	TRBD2	TGCGCCAGCAGCCAAGATTTGGGGGGGGAGCAGTTCTTC	CASSQDLGGEQFF
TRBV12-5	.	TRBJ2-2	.	TGTGCTAGTGGTTTGGTACATCGGGAAGGTTGGACCGGGGAGCTGTTTTTT	CASGLVHREGWTGELFF
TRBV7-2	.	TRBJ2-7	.	TGTGCCAGCAGCCCCCCCAGGCGGGGGCCAGGAGGAGAGCAGTACTTC	CASSPPRRGPGGEQYF
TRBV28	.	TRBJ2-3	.	TGTGCCAGCAATCCCTCCCCAGAGCGAACCTCTAGCACAGATACGCAGTATTTT	CASNPSPERTSSTDTQYF
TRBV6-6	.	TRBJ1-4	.	TGTGCCAGCAGTTACGCGGTGGCCGGGTCTGAAAAACTGTTTTTT	CASSYAVAGSEKLFF
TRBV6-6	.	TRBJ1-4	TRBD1	TGTGCCAGCAGTGGTAGGGGGCTGGCGGGGAATGAAAAACTGTTTTTT	CASSGRGLAGNEKLFF
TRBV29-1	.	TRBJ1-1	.	TGCAGCGTTGAAGTGGACAGTACCACCACTGAAGCTTTCTTT	CSVEVDSTTTEAFF
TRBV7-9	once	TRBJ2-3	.	TGTGCCAGCAGCCCCGACAGTAATTCAGATACGCAGTATTTT	CASSPDSNSDTQYF
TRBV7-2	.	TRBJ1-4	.	TGTGCCAGCAGCTTAGGCCAGGCATCTAATGAAAAACTGTTTTTT	CASSLGQASNEKLFF
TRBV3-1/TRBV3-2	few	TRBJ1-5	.	TGTGCCAGCAGCCAAGATAAGGAGGATGTAGCAAATCAGCCCCAGCATTTT	CASSQDKEDVANQPQHF
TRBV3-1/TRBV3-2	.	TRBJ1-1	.	TGTGCCAGCAGCCAAGATTTGAGGGAGCAAGCTTTCTTT	CASSQDLREQAFF
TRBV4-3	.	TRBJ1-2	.	TGCGCCAGCAGCCAAGAGACTGGAAACGGGGTTGGCTACACCTTC	CASSQETGNGVGYTF
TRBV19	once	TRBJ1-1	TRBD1	TGTGCCAGTAGTGCCGGACAGGGGAACACTGAAGCTTTCTTT	CASSAGQGNTEAFF
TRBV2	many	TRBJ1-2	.	TGTGCCAGTACCGTTGCGGGGCATGGCTACACCTTC	CASTVAGHGYTF
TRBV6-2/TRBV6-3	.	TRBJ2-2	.	TGTGCCAGCAGTCTTATCAGGGCCGGGGAGCTGTTTTTT	CASSLIRAGELFF
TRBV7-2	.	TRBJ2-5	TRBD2	TGTGCCAGCAGACGAAGGACTAGCGGGGGGGCTATGGAGACCCAGTACTTC	CASRRRTSGGAMETQYF
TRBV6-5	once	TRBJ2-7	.	TGTGCCAGCAGTTACGGGGCTAGTTACGAGCAGTACTTC	CASSYGASYEQYF
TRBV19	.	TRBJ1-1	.	TGTGCCAGTAGTAAAACAGTCACTGAAGCTTTCTTT	CASSKTVTEAFF